The 3 T cell receptor beta chains below all came from one sample that was sequenced in a study of T cell changes during pregnancy in multiple sclerosis. Some clones are missing from TCRdb's copy, which holds only in-frame ones; the method was immunoSEQ multiplex PCR. Among tens of thousands of clones listed, about nine tenths were seen once. This material consisted of CD8+ T cells from peripheral blood mononuclear cells, taken in the second trimester of pregnancy. These receptors were taken from a female donor with multiple sclerosis, enrolled in a pregnancy study.

J is TRBJ2-2 and V is TRBV30; possible D gene TRBD2, 5 bases. This CDR3 is 13 amino acids long. Trimming left V 0 bases short and J 6 bases short, with 8 bases between. Germline assignment: CDR1 GTSNPN and CDR2 SVGIG (reference sequence). This chain's CDR3 is CAWSVGGAGELFF. The CDR3 DNA is TGTGCCTGGAGTGTTGGAGGTGCCGGGGAGCTGTTTTTT.

The rearrangement links TRBV6-4 to TRBJ1-1; D unclear. Germline CDR1 is MRHNA and CDR2 is SNTAGT. Trimming removed 3 bases from V and 1 base from J, with 6 bases in between. The CDR3 consists of 13 residues. CDR3 sequence (DNA): TGTGCCAGCAGTGAAACAGAGAACACTGAAGCTTTCTTT. Translating it yields CASSETENTEAFF.

This chain links TRBV7-7 with TRBJ2-2, with TRBD1 matching 8 bases. V trimming: 5 bases; J trimming: 0 bases; junction bases outside the gene matches: 8. Germline values: CDR1 SSHAT, CDR2 FNYEAQ (reference sequence). This CDR3 region has 17 residues. The CDR3 nucleotides read TGTGCCAGCAGCCCTCTCCGGGGACAGGCGAACACCGGGGAGCTGTTTTTT. Translated, it gives CASSPLRGQANTGELFF.